Each of the 19 T cell receptor beta chains below was sequenced from the same sample in a study of blood T cells in healthy people across ages. It was with a sample-barcoded 5' primer and a J-beta primer mix that a second PCR of about 6 to 11 cycles was run. TCRdb reprocessed the 5' RACE reads with MiXCR, giving one entry per CDR3 protein. In the table there are 1.8 million or so distinct CDR3 sequences, roughly two fifths of which are singletons. The sequencing input was blood. All receptors derive from a human donor in good health.

This chain uses TRBV6-6 with TRBJ1-1; D not certain. The germline V gene encodes CDR1 MNHNY and CDR2 SVGAGI (reference sequence). CDR3 size: 15 residues. Trimming took 0 bases from V and 1 from J, leaving 9 bases between them. For the CDR3, the DNA is TGTGCCAGCAGTTACTCGACCGAAAAGAACACTGAAGCTTTCTTT. Protein product: CASSYSTEKNTEAFF.

This clonotype has only a few counts. This sequence joins TRBV7-9 and TRBJ2-3, with D perhaps TRBD2 (5 bases). CDR3 length: 17 residues. The ends were cut back, 1 base at V and 2 bases at J, with 16 bases in the middle. The germline V gene encodes CDR1 SEHNR and CDR2 FQNEAQ (reference sequence). CDR3 sequence (DNA): TGTGCCAGCAGCTTAGGATCTACGGGGATGCCCACAGATACGCAGTATTTT. Protein: CASSLGSTGMPTDTQYF.

The chain joins TRBV7-2 to TRBJ1-1; unclear D gene. Trimming removed 2 bases from V and 6 bases from J, with 10 bases in between. From germline, CDR1 is SGHTA and CDR2 FQGNSA. The CDR3 loop spans 13 amino acids. CDR3 sequence reads: CASSLRFGAEAFF. CDR3 sequence (DNA): TGTGCCAGCAGCTTAAGGTTCGGGGCTGAAGCTTTCTTT.

This clonotype was detected a few times. The rearrangement uses TRBV20-1 and TRBJ1-2, with TRBD1 as a possible D gene (5 bases). V shed 1 base and J shed 0 bases, with 12 bases lying between them. This CDR3 comprises 15 residues. Germline V lookup: CDR1 DFQATT, CDR2 SNEGSKA (reference sequence). CDR3 residues: CSARGTGGANYGYTF. The DNA for the CDR3 is TGCAGTGCTAGAGGTACGGGGGGGGCTAACTATGGCTACACCTTC.

The rearrangement uses TRBV20-1 and TRBJ2-3; D gene uncertain. The V end was cut by 1 base, the J end by 4 bases, with 15 bases between. Germline values: CDR1 DFQATT, CDR2 SNEGSKA (reference sequence). The CDR3 length is 15 residues. Here the CDR3 reads CSARVSSIGPDTQYF. CDR3 coding DNA: TGCAGTGCTAGAGTTAGTAGTATAGGGCCAGATACGCAGTATTTT.

Only a few counts were recorded for this clonotype. The J gene is TRBJ1-2, the V gene TRBV11-2, with 7 bases aligning to TRBD1. Germline CDR1 and CDR2: SGHAT and FQNNGV. CDR3 length: 15 amino acids. Germline trimming cut 1 base from V and 8 bases from J; bases unmatched to any gene: 10. CDR3 DNA: TGTGCCAGCAGCTTAGTGAGGGGGCCCGTTACGGGCTACACCTTC. Encoded protein: CASSLVRGPVTGYTF. Complete variable domain (other parts from reference TRBV11-2 and TRBJ1-2): EAGVAQSPRYKIIEKRQSVAFWCNPISGHATLYWYQQILGQGPKLLIQFQNNGVVDDSQLPKDRFSAERLKGVDSTLKIQPAKLEDSAVYLCASSLVRGPVTGYTFGSGTRLTVV.

This clonotype was seen more than once but under ten times. The chain employs TRBV5-5 and TRBJ2-1, with 9 bases matching TRBD2. J was trimmed by 7 bases and V by 2 bases; bases with no gene match: 7. The CDR3 is made up of 15 amino acids. CDR1 SGHKS and CDR2 YYEKEE come from the germline V gene (reference sequence). Here the CDR3 DNA reads TGTGCCAGCAGCTTTACAGCGGGGGGAGGGAATGAGCAGTTCTTC. Amino acids: CASSFTAGGGNEQFF.

The chain joins TRBV11-2 to TRBJ2-1; 12 bases line up with TRBD1. Germline CDR1 and CDR2: SGHAT and FQNNGV. With 4 bases clipped from V and 8 bases from J, the junction kept 6 bases outside the gene matches. The CDR3 consists of 15 residues. CDR3 in amino acids: CASSSGQGARDEQFF. CDR3 coding DNA: TGTGCCAGCAGCTCGGGACAGGGGGCACGGGATGAGCAGTTCTTC.

J is TRBJ2-5 and V is TRBV20-1; 11 nucleotides match TRBD2. With 3 bases clipped from V and 1 base from J, the junction kept 4 bases outside the gene matches. The length of the CDR3 is 15 residues. Germline V CDR1 and CDR2: DFQATT, SNEGSKA (reference sequence). CDR3 sequence (DNA): TGCAGTGCTAGCCAACTAGCGGGGGTCCAAGAGACCCAGTACTTC. Amino acids: CSASQLAGVQETQYF.

The V gene is TRBV15, the J gene TRBJ1-5, with D tentatively TRBD1 (6 bases). The V end lost 5 bases, the J end lost 5 bases, and 16 bases lay between the germline ends. This CDR3 region has 15 residues. The germline V gene has CDR1 LNHNV and CDR2 YYDKDF (reference sequence). The CDR3 DNA sequence: TGTGCCACCAGCGAAGATCGGGACACAGATCAGCCCCAGCATTTT. Amino acid sequence: CATSEDRDTDQPQHF.

This clonotype was seen a handful of times. The chain carries TRBV4-2 and TRBJ1-2; D not resolved. The germline CDR1 and CDR2 sequences are LGHNA and YNFKEQ. The CDR3 contains 16 residues. Trimming removed 0 bases from V and 2 bases from J, with 13 bases in between. CDR3 region: CASSQEVAFGNYGYTF. In DNA form, the CDR3 reads TGTGCCAGCAGCCAAGAAGTTGCATTCGGGAACTATGGCTACACCTTC.

This clonotype was seen just once. At one end, the junction sequence differs from germline, possibly due to a read error. The genes are TRBV7-8 and TRBJ2-5, with 7 nucleotides matching TRBD2. This CDR3 has 15 amino acids. The germline V gene encodes CDR1 SGHVS and CDR2 FQNEAQ. The CDR3 spells CASSYTGGTRETQYF. The CDR3 region has the DNA TGCGCCAGCAGTTATACGGGGGGAACAAGAGAGACCCAGTACTTC.

This clonotype was observed a handful of times. This chain joins TRBV7-2 and TRBJ2-5; perhaps TRBD1 as D (6 bases). Trimming took 4 bases from V and 4 from J, leaving 13 bases between them. CDR3 size: 14 residues. The V gene's germline CDR1 is SGHTA and CDR2 FQGNSA. DNA for the CDR3: TGTGCCAGCAGCTCAGGGGTCTTAATAGAGACCCAGTACTTC. Protein: CASSSGVLIETQYF.

This clonotype was observed a handful of times. V usage is TRBV15 and J usage is TRBJ2-7; D is perhaps TRBD2 (7 bases). The CDR3 runs to 15 residues. V dropped 5 bases and J dropped 0 bases, with 14 bases sitting between them. Per the germline V gene, CDR1 is LNHNV and CDR2 is YYDKDF (reference sequence). The CDR3 nucleotides read TGTGCCACCAGCCAACTAGGGGGGGACTCCTACGAGCAGTACTTC. As protein: CATSQLGGDSYEQYF.

This clonotype was detected only a few times. The rearrangement joins TRBV3-1 to TRBJ1-1; no reliable D call. Trimming removed 1 base from V and 5 bases from J, with 11 bases in between. Germline V gene sequence: CDR1 LGHDT, CDR2 YNNKEL (reference sequence). CDR3 size: 14 residues. This CDR3 reads CASSQGTGETEAFF. The CDR3 DNA reads as TGTGCCAGCAGCCAAGGCACTGGGGAGACTGAAGCTTTCTTT.

The chain employs TRBV12-3 or TRBV12-4 and TRBJ1-2, with 7 positions matching TRBD1. Losses at the gene ends were 5 bases for V and 4 bases for J; bases not matched to a gene: 10. The CDR3 has 15 residues. CDR3 coding DNA: TGTGCCAGCAGTGAACAGGGGAACTTGGGCTATGGCTACACCTTC. Translation: CASSEQGNLGYGYTF.

This clonotype showed up just a few times. The gene calls are TRBV20-1 and TRBJ2-5, with TRBD1 matching over 7 bases. The CDR3 loop spans 13 amino acids. Germline CDR1 is DFQATT and CDR2 is SNEGSKA (reference sequence). With V trimmed by 6 bases and J by 2 bases, 6 bases remained unmatched. The CDR3 here is CSALGTVQETQYF. The CDR3 bases are TGCAGTGCCCTCGGGACAGTTCAAGAGACCCAGTACTTC.

This chain joins TRBV9 and TRBJ1-4; 8 nucleotides agree with TRBD1. Germline V lookup: CDR1 SGDLS, CDR2 YYNGEE. V was clipped by 0 bases and J by 6 bases; unmatched bases: 4. CDR3 length equals 15 residues. CDR3 sequence reads: CASSVGPGGDEKLFF. The CDR3 bases are TGTGCCAGCAGCGTAGGGCCAGGGGGCGATGAAAAACTGTTTTTT.

The V and J genes are TRBV27 and TRBJ2-2; D may be TRBD1 or TRBD2 (5 bases each). Trimming took 2 bases from V and 7 from J, leaving 14 bases between them. CDR3 length: 15 residues. Germline V gene data show CDR1 as MNHEY and CDR2 as SMNVEV (reference sequence). CDR3 sequence (DNA): TGTGCCAGCAGTTTAGTCGGGACGGTCATCGGGGAGCTGTTTTTT. Translated, it gives CASSLVGTVIGELFF.